This TCR beta chain was sequenced during a study of vaccination and CD4 T cells after COVID-19. This clonotype was seen a single time. The antigen is undetermined. Sequencing of DNA taken from cultured CD4+ T cells relied on the Oncomine TCR Beta short-read assay. TCRdb redid the calling of the PCR reads with MiXCR, one entry per CDR3 protein. The sample lists under 9,000 distinct CDR3 sequences, about 47% occurring once. Treatment defined: approximately nine-day PBMC culture with coronavirus spike peptide pools or control peptides (ViraFEST assay). After being plated at a few million per well, PBMCs were cultured with 9 to 10 IU/ml IL-2 and approximately 10 ug/ml peptide pools. Study-wide findings and caveats: Spike mono-reactive clones accounted for 304 of the 307 vaccine-specific clones found in convalescent patients. The study found median SARS-CoV-2-reactive clonotypes rising from roughly 19 to 38, not significantly.

The V and J ends lost 2 bases and 6 bases respectively, with 13 bases between them. CDR1 is MNHEY, CDR2 SVGAGI, per germline. The CDR3 spans 15 residues. The clonotype was recovered from a human donor who had recovered from COVID-19. Sequencing was done on a sample of CD4+ T cells from blood, cultured in vitro. This chain connects TRBV6-5 to TRBJ2-2; possibly TRBD1 for D (6 bases). The CDR3 sequence is CASSYRQAMAGELFF. CDR3 nucleotides: TGTGCCAGCAGTTACAGACAGGCAATGGCCGGGGAGCTGTTTTTT.